This is a list of T cell receptor beta chains from one sample in a study of cytomegalovirus exposure and HLA in healthy donors. This table comes from immunoSEQ multiplex PCR, and its TCRdb copy is limited to in-frame clones, with some not included. The sample yields 100,000 to 150,000 clones, about three quarters seen once. Material for sequencing was PBMCs. The receptor source for this set is a woman between 25 and 40 years old in good health and CMV-seronegative. Each CDR3 is given without its conserved first and last residue.

>TRBV6-5|TRBJ2-1
ASSYSTAGHYNEQF
>TRBV4-1|TRBJ1-3
ASSHPPGSGNTIY
>TRBV27|TRBJ2-3
ATTRRGGVTDTQY
>TRBV7-2|TRBJ1-1
ASSLRGGGSTEAF
>TRBV4-1|TRBJ2-3
ASSQSGTGGLEDTQY
>TRBV6-6|TRBJ1-6
ASSPQGQQANSPLH
>TRBV30|TRBJ1-2
AWRHPPGLGYT
>TRBV19|TRBJ1-4
ASTRQFNEKLF
>TRBV27|TRBJ1-1
ASRYTGMNTEAF
>TRBV2|TRBJ1-1
ASREDRAVSTEAF
>TRBV30|TRBJ2-1
AWRHLRGRGNEQF
>TRBV5-6|TRBJ2-1
ASSFRTSGNHYNEQF
>TRBV7-6|TRBJ2-3
ASSLGPGGWDTQY
>TRBV9|TRBJ2-7
ASSVGVYAPYYEQY
>TRBV7-3|TRBJ2-1
ASSFLAGGSGEQF
>TRBV19|TRBJ2-7
ASSEPGQGIREQY
>TRBV27|TRBJ2-7
ASRGTGRSYEQY
>TRBV7-2|TRBJ2-7
ASSLTISVSYEQY
>TRBV4-1|TRBJ2-1
ASSLLGLNEQF
>TRBV29-1|TRBJ1-2
SVEGQGNYGYT
>TRBV7-9|TRBJ2-5
ASSLNPLAGGRETQY
>TRBV7-9|TRBJ2-1
ASSFRQDHNEQF
>TRBV28|TRBJ2-7
ASSAYLRAEQY
>TRBV19|TRBJ2-2
ASSNHRGVRELF
>TRBV30|TRBJ1-2
AWSARDRGGGYT
>TRBV7-8|TRBJ2-1
ASSILQRSSYNEQF
>TRBV5-1|TRBJ2-7
ASSLGSGGGAHEQY
>TRBV19|TRBJ1-5
ASRGPYSNQPQH
>TRBV2|TRBJ1-1
ASSPDTEAF
>TRBV4-1|TRBJ2-1
ASSQGRGFSSYNEQF
>TRBV18|TRBJ2-7
ASSLLPGGENEQY
>TRBV18|TRBJ1-2
ASSPTTGLYGYT
>TRBV13|TRBJ2-1
ASSLNRLAGLYEQF
>TRBV23-1|TRBJ1-5
ASSQIGHPGPYQPQH
>TRBV11-2|TRBJ2-7
ASSLGTLAVLYEQY
>TRBV10-3|TRBJ2-1
AISELSSYNEQF
>TRBV19|TRBJ1-2
ASSGGQGENYGYT
>TRBV16|TRBJ1-5
ASNGGGNQPQH
>TRBV18|TRBJ1-2
ASSPDRDYGYT
>TRBV19|TRBJ2-1
ASSIVGAGEQF
>TRBV11-3|TRBJ1-1
ASSFGQTNTEAF
>TRBV5-5|TRBJ2-1
ASTSEGRGSAQF
>TRBV15|TRBJ2-7
ATSNPGQARYEQY
>TRBV28|TRBJ2-5
ASSLAGGVRETQY
>TRBV6-1|TRBJ1-2
ASSENLTGDFGYGYT
>TRBV2|TRBJ2-1
ASSVSEQF
>TRBV6-5|TRBJ2-7
ASSYTGTANFYEQY
>TRBV19|TRBJ1-3
ASRRQSSGNTIY
>TRBV19|TRBJ2-2
ATSYGGRSGELF
>TRBV6-1|TRBJ2-1
ASSDSPSGYNEQF
>TRBV2|TRBJ1-2
ASRIENYGYT
>TRBV19|TRBJ1-4
ASSIGKGDRGRQKLF
>TRBV6-5|TRBJ2-1
ASSFRRAFNEQF
>TRBV11-2|TRBJ2-2
ASSLALAGETGELF
>TRBV6-4|TRBJ1-4
ASSDSDRGRKLF
>TRBV7-9|TRBJ2-2
SSSLGLAGKNTGELF
>TRBV29-1|TRBJ1-1
SVSFNTGGVEAF
>TRBV11-3|TRBJ2-5
ASSLDPTGGRETQY
>TRBV2|TRBJ1-6
ASSRSLSYNSPLH
>TRBV5-5|TRBJ2-2
ASSLLRANTGELF